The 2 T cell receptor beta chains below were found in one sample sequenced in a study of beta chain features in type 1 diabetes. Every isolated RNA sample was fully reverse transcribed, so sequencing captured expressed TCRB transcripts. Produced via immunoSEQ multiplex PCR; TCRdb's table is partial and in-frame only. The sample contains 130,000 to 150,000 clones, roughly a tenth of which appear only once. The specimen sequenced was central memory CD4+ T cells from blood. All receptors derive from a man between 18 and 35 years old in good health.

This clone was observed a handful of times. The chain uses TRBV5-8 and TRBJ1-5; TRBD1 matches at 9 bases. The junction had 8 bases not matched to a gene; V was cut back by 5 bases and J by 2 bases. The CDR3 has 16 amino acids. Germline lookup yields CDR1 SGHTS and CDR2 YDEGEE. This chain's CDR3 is CASSLTGGAGNQPQHF. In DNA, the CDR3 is TGTGCCAGCAGTTTAACAGGGGGCGCGGGCAATCAGCCCCAGCATTTT.

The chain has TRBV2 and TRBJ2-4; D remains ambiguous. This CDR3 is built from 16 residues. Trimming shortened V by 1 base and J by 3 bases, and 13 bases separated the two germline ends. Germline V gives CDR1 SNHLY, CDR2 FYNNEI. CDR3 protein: CASSEGNEEYKNIQYF. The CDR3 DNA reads TGTGCCAGCAGTGAAGGCAACGAGGAATACAAAAACATTCAGTACTTC.